This passage covers 8 T cell receptor delta chains from one sample sequenced in a study of γδ T cells in repeated Plasmodium falciparum infection (dated by TCRdb to about 2021). Libraries came from multiplex PCR. TCRdb records Illumina MiSeq as the sequencer. For TCRdb, the public reads were processed anew by CATT, and duplicate DNA sequences were folded into one row. This sample gives roughly 50,000 delta-chain clones in total; roughly 1.6% of them show up just once. Approximately 8.6% of the sample comes from the top ten. Vgamma9/Vdelta2+ and Vdelta2-negative gammadelta T cell populations were flow-sorted from peripheral blood mononuclear cells for bulk TCR repertoire analysis. Sequenced sample: gamma-delta T cells from blood. These receptors were collected from a pool of human donors (malaria-infected and uninfected, not separated).

The sample holds a few counts of this clone. The protein in TCRdb stems from a much larger clone and differs at residue 4 from this DNA's translation, likely a read error; here the protein is translated from the DNA. The chain has TRDV1 and TRDJ1; 7 positions match TRDD3. The CDR3 spans 13 residues. CDR1 and CDR2 (germline): TSWWSYY, QGS. This CDR3 reads CALWELPGIKLIF. Here the CDR3 DNA reads TGTGCTCTTTGGGAACTTCCGGGGATAAAACTCATCTTT.

This clone was counted between two and nine times. A far larger clone lies a single base away; this is likely a read error. Different DNA sequences within this sample yield the same CDR3. The V gene was identified as TRDV1, while no J gene was called; TRDD3 is the table's D call, not checked against the DNA. Per germline, CDR1 TSWWSYY and CDR2 QGS. The CDR3 totals 19 residues. The CDR3, as DNA: TGTGCTCTTGGGGAACCTATGCTCCCCCTGGGGGTCGACACCGATAAACTTATCTTT. Protein: CALGEPMLPLGVDTDKLIF.

This clone was seen a few times. It differs at one base from a far larger clone, so likely a read error. Other DNA variants within this sample encode the same CDR3. The rearrangement links TRDV1 to TRDJ1; D unclear. Trimming pared 0 bases from V and 8 bases from J, leaving 16 bases between. Germline CDR1 is TSWWSYY and CDR2 is QGS. CDR3 length: 15 residues. DNA for the CDR3: TGTGCTCTTGGGGAACTCCTAGTGGTCCAGGGAAAACTCATCTTT. This sequence encodes CALGELLVVQGKLIF.

This clone was observed a handful of times. A read error likely explains this, since a far larger clone differs by one base. Distinct nucleotide sequences in the sample also encode this CDR3. The chain has TRDV1 and TRDJ1; 9 positions agree with TRDD3. In the absence of a J gene in TCRdb, the DNA was matched to germline to assign it here. CDR1 and CDR2 from the germline V gene are TSWWSYY and QGS. The CDR3 runs 23 residues. Unmatched junction bases numbered 29, after V lost 1 base and J lost 5 bases. CDR3 bases: TGTGCTCTTGGGGAACACAGGAACCTACGCCGTAACTGGGGGAACCCGTGGACTGATAAACTCATCTTT. This sequence encodes CALGEHRNLRRNWGNPWTDKLIF.

With respect to this clone: Given a far larger clone just one base away, this is likely a sequencing read error. Other DNA sequences in the sample encode the same CDR3. The chain carries TRDV2 and TRDJ1; D may be TRDD3 (6 bases). TCRdb supplies no J gene; here it was assigned by aligning the nucleotide sequence to germline. CDR1 and CDR2 from the germline V gene are GEAIGNYY and EKD. The CDR3 is 23 amino acids. Deletions cut 3 bases from V and 0 bases from J, with 37 bases between. DNA for the CDR3: TGTGCCTGTGACTTCCTCTCACTTTCCCAGAAGGGGATTCCTCGACGTTACACCGATAAACTCATCTTT. Its protein is CACDFLSLSQKGIPRRYTDKLIF.

Comment on this clone: This probably arose from a read error, given a far larger clone one base away. The sample has other DNA sequences that encode this CDR3 too. The chain recombines TRDV1 with TRDJ1; 11 bases match TRDD3. Since TCRdb gives no J gene, matching the DNA to germline was used here to assign it. This CDR3 comprises 23 residues. CDR1 and CDR2 from the germline V gene are TSWWSYY and QGS. With 2 bases clipped from V and 0 bases from J, the junction kept 23 bases outside the gene matches. The CDR3 sequence: CALGEVGPEVLGDTRVYTDKLIF. The CDR3 DNA sequence: TGTGCTCTTGGGGAAGTGGGGCCCGAAGTGCTGGGGGATACACGAGTGTACACCGATAAACTCATCTTT.

Regarding this clone: TCRdb attributes to this sequence the protein of a much larger clone, which differs from the DNA translation at residue 14; a read error is likely, and the protein displayed is translated from the DNA. The genes are TRDV1 and TRDJ1, with D possibly being TRDD3 (6 bases). The J gene, left out of TCRdb, was set here by checking the DNA against germline. Germline loops: CDR1 TSWWSYY, CDR2 QGS. The V end lost 1 base, the J end lost 2 bases, and 35 bases lay between the germline ends. This CDR3 has 23 amino acids. CDR3: CALGEHRNLRRNWENPWTDKLIF. The CDR3 nucleotides are TGTGCTCTTGGGGAACACAGGAACCTACGCCGTAACTGGGAGAACCCGTGGACCGATAAACTCATCTTT.

This clone was seen only a few times. This may be a read error: a much more frequent sequence differs by one nucleotide. Here the V gene is TRDV1, but the J gene went uncalled; the D call of TRDD3 is as the table states it, not checked on the DNA. Germline-derived CDR1 and CDR2 are TSWWSYY and QGS. CDR3 length: 22 amino acids. CDR3 residues: CALGDREDDPRGDTLNTDKFIF. The CDR3 bases are TGTGCTCTTGGGGACCGAGAAGATGACCCCCGGGGCGATACGTTGAACACCGATAAATTCATCTTT.